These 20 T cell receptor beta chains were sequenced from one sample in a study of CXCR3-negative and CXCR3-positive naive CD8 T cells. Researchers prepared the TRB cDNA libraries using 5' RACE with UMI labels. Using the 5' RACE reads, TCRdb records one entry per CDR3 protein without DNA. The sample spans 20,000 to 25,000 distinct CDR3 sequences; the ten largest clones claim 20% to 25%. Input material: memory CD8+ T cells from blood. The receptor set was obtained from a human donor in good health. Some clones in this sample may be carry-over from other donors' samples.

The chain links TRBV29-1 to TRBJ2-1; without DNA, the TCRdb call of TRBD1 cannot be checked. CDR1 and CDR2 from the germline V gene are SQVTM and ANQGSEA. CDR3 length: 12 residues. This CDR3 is CSVVGTGYEQFF.

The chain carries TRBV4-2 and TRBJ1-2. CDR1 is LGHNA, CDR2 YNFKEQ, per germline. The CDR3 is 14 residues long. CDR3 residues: CASSQVPADYGYTF.

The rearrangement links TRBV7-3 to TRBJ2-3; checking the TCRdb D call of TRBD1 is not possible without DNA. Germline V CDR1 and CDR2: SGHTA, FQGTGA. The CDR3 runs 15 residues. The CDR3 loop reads CASSPSGGSTDTQYF.

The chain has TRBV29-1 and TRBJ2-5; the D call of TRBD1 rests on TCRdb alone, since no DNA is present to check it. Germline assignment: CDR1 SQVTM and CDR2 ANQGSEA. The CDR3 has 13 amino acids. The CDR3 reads CSVPGFSQETQYF.

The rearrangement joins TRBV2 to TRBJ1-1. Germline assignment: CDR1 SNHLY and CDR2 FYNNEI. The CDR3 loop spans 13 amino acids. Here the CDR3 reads CASFEAWGTEAFF.

CDR3 in amino acids: CASSLEAGTDTQYF. The chain employs TRBV7-7 and TRBJ2-3. CDR3 length: 14 residues. The germline V gene has CDR1 SSHAT and CDR2 FNYEAQ (reference sequence).

This chain's CDR3 is CSASRTQIDNQPQHF. The J gene is TRBJ1-5, the V gene TRBV20-1. This CDR3 spans 15 amino acids. In germline, CDR1 is DFQATT, CDR2 SNEGSKA (reference sequence).

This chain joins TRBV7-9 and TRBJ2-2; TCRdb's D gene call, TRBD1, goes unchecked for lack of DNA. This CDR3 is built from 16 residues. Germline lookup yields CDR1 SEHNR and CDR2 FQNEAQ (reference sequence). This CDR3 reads CASTGPWRGLTGELFF. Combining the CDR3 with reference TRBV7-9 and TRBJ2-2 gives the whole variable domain DTGVSQNPRHKITKRGQNVTFRCDPISEHNRLYWYRQTLGQGPEFLTYFQNEAQLEKSRLLSDRFSAERPKGSFSTLEIQRTEQGDSAMYLCASTGPWRGLTGELFFGEGSRLTVL.

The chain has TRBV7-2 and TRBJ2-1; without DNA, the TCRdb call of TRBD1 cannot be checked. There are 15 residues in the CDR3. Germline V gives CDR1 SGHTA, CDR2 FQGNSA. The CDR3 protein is CASSFGTGGYNEQFF.

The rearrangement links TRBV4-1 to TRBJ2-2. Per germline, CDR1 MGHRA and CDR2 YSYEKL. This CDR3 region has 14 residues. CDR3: CASNYQTNTGELFF.

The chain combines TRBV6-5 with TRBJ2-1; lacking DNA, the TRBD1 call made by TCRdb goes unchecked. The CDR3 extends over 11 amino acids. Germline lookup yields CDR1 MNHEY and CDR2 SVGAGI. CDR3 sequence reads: CASSGDNEQFF.

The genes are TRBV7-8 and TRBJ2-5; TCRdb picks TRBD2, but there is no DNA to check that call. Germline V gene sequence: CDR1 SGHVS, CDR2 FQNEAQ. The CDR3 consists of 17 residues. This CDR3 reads CASSVTGERGTGETQYF.

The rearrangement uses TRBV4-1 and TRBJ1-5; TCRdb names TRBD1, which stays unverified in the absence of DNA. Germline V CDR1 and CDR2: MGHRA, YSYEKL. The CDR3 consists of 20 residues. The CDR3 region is CASSQEGGVLGRRTGQPQHF.

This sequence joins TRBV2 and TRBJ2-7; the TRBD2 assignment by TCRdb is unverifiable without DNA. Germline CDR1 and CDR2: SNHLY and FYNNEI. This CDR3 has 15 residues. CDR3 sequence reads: CASSEALGPSLEQYF.

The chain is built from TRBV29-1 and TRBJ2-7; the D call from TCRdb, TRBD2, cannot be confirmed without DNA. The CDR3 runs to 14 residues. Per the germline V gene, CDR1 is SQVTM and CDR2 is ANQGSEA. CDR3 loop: CSVEEREDSYEQYF.

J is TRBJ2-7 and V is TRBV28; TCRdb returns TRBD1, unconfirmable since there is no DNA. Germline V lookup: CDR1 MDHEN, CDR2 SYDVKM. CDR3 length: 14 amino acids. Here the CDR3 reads CASDERDRAYEQYF.

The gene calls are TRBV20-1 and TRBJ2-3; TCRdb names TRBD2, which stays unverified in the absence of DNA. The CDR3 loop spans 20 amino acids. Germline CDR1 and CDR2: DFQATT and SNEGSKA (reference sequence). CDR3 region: CSATSPGPTSGGVALVTQYF.

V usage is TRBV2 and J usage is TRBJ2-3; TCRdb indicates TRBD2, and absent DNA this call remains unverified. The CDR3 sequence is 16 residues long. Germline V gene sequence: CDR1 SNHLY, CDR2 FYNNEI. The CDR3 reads CASSRLAGGHTDTQYF.

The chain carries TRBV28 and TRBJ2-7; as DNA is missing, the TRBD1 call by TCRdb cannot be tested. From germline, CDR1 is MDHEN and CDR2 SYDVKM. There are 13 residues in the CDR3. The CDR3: CASSFQGDDEQYF.

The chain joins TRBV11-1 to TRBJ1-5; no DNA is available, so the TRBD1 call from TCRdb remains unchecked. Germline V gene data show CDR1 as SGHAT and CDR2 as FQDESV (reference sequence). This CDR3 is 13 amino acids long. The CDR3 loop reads CASSLMRGWPQHF.